Below are 8 T cell receptor beta chains sequenced from a single sample in a study of identical twins. One entry per CDR3 protein results from TCRdb running MiXCR on the 5' RACE reads. The sample holds more than 650,000 distinct CDR3 sequences, roughly 6% seen once. Sequenced input: naive T cells sorted from blood. The receptors stem from a man younger than 30 in good health.

As DNA, the CDR3 is TGTGCCAGCAGACCGCAGGGGTTGAAGTACGAGCAGTACTTC. Translation: CASRPQGLKYEQYF. V is TRBV7-9 and J is TRBJ2-7; possibly TRBD1 for D (6 bases). Germline V CDR1 and CDR2: SEHNR, FQNEAQ (reference sequence). This CDR3 is 14 amino acids long. V shed 6 bases and J shed 4 bases, with 16 bases lying between them.

This clonotype was counted a few times. A read error may account for a junction end that differs from germline. The gene calls are TRBV11-2 and TRBJ2-1; D is uncertain. The germline gives CDR1 SGHAT, CDR2 FQNNGV. The CDR3 contains 11 residues. The DNA for the CDR3 is TGTGCCAGCACCTTATCAATTGAGCAGTTCTTC. Encoded protein: CASTLSIEQFF.

The V call is TRBV28, the J call TRBJ2-1; D remains unclear. CDR1 and CDR2 from the germline V gene are MDHEN and SYDVKM. Between the trimmed V and J ends, which lost 4 bases and 8 bases, there was a span of 6 bases. This CDR3 has 11 residues. CDR3: CASSYSHEQFF. CDR3 bases: TGTGCCAGCAGTTATTCCCATGAGCAGTTCTTC.

This clonotype has at least ten counts. The rearrangement uses TRBV27 and TRBJ2-7, with D possibly TRBD1 on 6 matching bases. This CDR3 is 17 amino acids long. The V gene's germline CDR1 is MNHEY and CDR2 SMNVEV (reference sequence). With 0 bases removed from V and 2 bases from J, the gap between germline ends came to 17 bases. The CDR3 loop reads CASSLSPVGARAYEQYV. As DNA, the CDR3 is TGTGCCAGCAGTTTATCTCCCGTGGGGGCGAGGGCCTACGAGCAGTACGTC.

The chain recombines TRBV15 with TRBJ2-1; 11 bases line up with TRBD2. The germline CDR1 and CDR2 sequences are LNHNV and YYDKDF (reference sequence). Trimming took 4 bases from V and 3 from J; bases not matched to a gene: 8. This CDR3 comprises 17 residues. In DNA, the CDR3 is TGTGCCACCAGCACACAAGTGGGACTAGCGGTCTACAATGAGCAGTTCTTC. Translation gives CATSTQVGLAVYNEQFF.

The sample holds a few counts of this clonotype. The chain recombines TRBV12-3 or TRBV12-4 with TRBJ1-6; 7 bases line up with TRBD1. The trim removed 7 bases at V and 9 bases at J, leaving 9 bases unmatched. The CDR3 spans 14 residues. The CDR3 nucleotides are TGTGCCAGCACCGCCCGACAGGGACGTTCACCCCTCCACTTT. Residues: CASTARQGRSPLHF.

This chain uses TRBV27 with TRBJ2-5, with 10 bases matching TRBD2. The germline V gene encodes CDR1 MNHEY and CDR2 SMNVEV (reference sequence). This CDR3 is built from 16 residues. Trimming at V came to 1 base and at J to 5 bases, leaving 7 bases not matched to a gene. For the CDR3, the DNA is TGTGCCAGCAGTTTATTTGCCCCTAGCGGGAGCGAGACCCAGTACTTC. Translating gives CASSLFAPSGSETQYF.

This clonotype has ten or more counts. J is TRBJ2-2 and V is TRBV4-1; 9 nucleotides line up with TRBD2. Germline values: CDR1 MGHRA, CDR2 YSYEKL. With V trimmed by 0 bases and J by 7 bases, 6 bases remained unmatched. This CDR3 spans 16 amino acids. CDR3 residues: CASSQEGTSLIGELFF. CDR3 in DNA: TGCGCCAGCAGCCAAGAGGGGACTAGCCTCATCGGGGAGCTGTTTTTT.